The source of this T cell receptor (beta chain) is a study of cytomegalovirus exposure and HLA in healthy donors. Study-level findings and limits: Most TCR beta V segments were productive about 87% or about 30% of the time in an earlier analysis. In a later analysis, compared with equally common non-associated chains, HLA-associated beta chains were more expanded.

Use of 60 Vbeta and 13 Jbeta primers characterized the PCR. The assay was immunoSEQ multiplex PCR, and TCRdb's table has in-frame clones only and misses some. The sample's table shows 200,000 or so clones. Of note for this clone: Antigen specificity is unknown.

CDR1 is SEHNR and CDR2 is FQNEAQ in the germline V gene (reference sequence). CDR3 length: 14 residues. Deletions cut 0 bases from V and 2 bases from J, with 8 bases between. The sample was PBMCs. The sequence was obtained from a girl aged 2 to 10 in good health and CMV-seropositive. This chain links TRBV7-9 with TRBJ2-7; TRBD1 might be the D (5 bases). The CDR3 coding sequence is TGTGCCAGCAGCTTAGCGGGGCCACCCTACGAGCAGTACTTC. Translating gives CASSLAGPPYEQYF.